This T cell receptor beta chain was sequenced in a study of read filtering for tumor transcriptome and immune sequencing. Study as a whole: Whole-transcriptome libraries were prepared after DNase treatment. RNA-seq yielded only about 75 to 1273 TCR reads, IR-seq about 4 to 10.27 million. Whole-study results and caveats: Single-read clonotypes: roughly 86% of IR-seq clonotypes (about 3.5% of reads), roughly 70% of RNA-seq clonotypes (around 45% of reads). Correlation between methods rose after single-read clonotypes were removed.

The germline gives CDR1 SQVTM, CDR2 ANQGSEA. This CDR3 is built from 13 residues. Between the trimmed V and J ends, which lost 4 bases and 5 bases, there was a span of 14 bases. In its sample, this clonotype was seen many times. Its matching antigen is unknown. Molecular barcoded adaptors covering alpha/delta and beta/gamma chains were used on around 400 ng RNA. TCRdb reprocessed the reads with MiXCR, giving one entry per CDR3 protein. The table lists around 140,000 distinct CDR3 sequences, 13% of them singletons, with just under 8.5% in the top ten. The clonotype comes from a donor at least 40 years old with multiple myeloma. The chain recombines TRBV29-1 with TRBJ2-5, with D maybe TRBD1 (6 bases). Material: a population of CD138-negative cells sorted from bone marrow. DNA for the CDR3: TGCAGCGTTGCAGGGGCGCCACGGGAGACCCAGTACTTC. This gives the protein CSVAGAPRETQYF.